Each of the 27 T cell receptor beta chains below was sequenced from the same sample in a study of radiation and T cells in renal cell carcinoma (dated by TCRdb to between 2020 and 2021). Library preparation was by the immunoSEQ multiplex PCR assay. As stored in TCRdb, this immuneACCESS dataset retains in-frame rearrangements with V and J assigned. A fraction of the clones does not appear; measured against another copy, unresolved V genes explain less than half of the discrepancy, and the remainder lacks a known reason. The sample records about 130,000 clones, 88% of which are singletons. The ten largest clones capture more than 5% of the sample. The time point label here, explained by the study, means: blood 2 weeks post-SBRT. In the paper's terms, the treatment or condition label means: 15 Gy SBRT to primary tumor, nephrectomy 4 weeks later. The sample consisted of blood, taken from a patient whose treatment included radiotherapy and nephrectomy. Every receptor here comes from a woman in her seventies with renal cell carcinoma.

The J gene is TRBJ1-4, the V gene TRBV9, with D uncertain. The CDR3 loop spans 15 amino acids. CDR1 SGDLS and CDR2 YYNGEE come from the germline V gene. V shed 0 bases and J shed 1 base, with 7 bases lying between them. Here the CDR3 reads CASSVEWGTNEKLFF. CDR3 bases: TGTGCCAGCAGCGTAGAATGGGGAACTAATGAAAAACTGTTTTTT.

The chain employs TRBV6-1 and TRBJ2-3; the match to TRBD2 covers 9 bases. Trimming at V came to 1 base and at J to 7 bases, leaving 6 bases not matched to a gene. The CDR3 is 15 residues long. The V gene's germline CDR1 is MNHNS and CDR2 SASEGT. CDR3 bases: TGTGCCAGCAGTGAAGGCGGGGGGGCAAGTCATACGCAGTATTTT. Translated: CASSEGGGASHTQYF.

The gene calls are TRBV28 and TRBJ1-2, with D perhaps matching TRBD1 (5 bases). The CDR3 consists of 13 residues. The germline CDR1 and CDR2 sequences are MDHEN and SYDVKM. With 2 bases removed from V and 7 bases from J, the gap between germline ends came to 11 bases. CDR3 bases: TGTGCCAGCAGTTTAATCGGGGCCATTGGCTACACCTTC. It is translated as CASSLIGAIGYTF.

J is TRBJ2-1 and V is TRBV6-6, with D tentatively TRBD2 (5 bases). CDR1 and CDR2 (germline): MNHNY, SVGAGI (reference sequence). CDR3 size: 14 residues. The ends were cut back, 6 bases at V and 4 bases at J, with 13 bases in the middle. The CDR3 bases are TGTGCCAGCAGCCAGCGGCCTGATTACAATGAGCAGTTCTTC. Protein product: CASSQRPDYNEQFF.

The J gene is TRBJ1-5, the V gene TRBV6-1; 9 bases line up with TRBD1. Per the germline V gene, CDR1 is MNHNS and CDR2 is SASEGT. V trimming: 7 bases; J trimming: 5 bases; junction bases outside the gene matches: 3. This CDR3 is 13 amino acids long. The CDR3 region has the DNA TGTGCCAGCAACGACAGGGGGGATCAGCCCCAGCATTTT. As protein: CASNDRGDQPQHF.

This sequence joins TRBV5-1 and TRBJ2-3, with TRBD2 identical over 14 bases. Germline values: CDR1 SGHRS, CDR2 YFSETQ. With 10 bases clipped from V and 3 bases from J, the junction kept 4 bases outside the gene matches. The CDR3 is 14 amino acids. In DNA, the CDR3 is TGCGCCTCCCGGACTAGCGGGGGGACAGATACGCAGTATTTT. It is translated as CASRTSGGTDTQYF.

The rearrangement uses TRBV10-3 and TRBJ2-3, with unresolved D. V lost 8 bases and J 2 bases, leaving 20 bases between the germline ends. Germline lookup yields CDR1 ENHRY and CDR2 SYGVKD. This CDR3 is 16 amino acids long. Here the CDR3 reads CAIGPVRARDTDTQYF. In nucleotides, the CDR3 is TGTGCCATCGGCCCGGTTCGGGCGCGAGACACAGATACGCAGTATTTT.

This chain connects TRBV29-1 to TRBJ2-1; D is perhaps TRBD2 (7 bases). Germline V lookup: CDR1 SQVTM, CDR2 ANQGSEA. Trimming left V 7 bases short and J 0 bases short, with 13 bases between. The CDR3 length is 14 residues. As DNA, the CDR3 is TGCAGCGGAGACGGGGGGCGCTCCTACAATGAGCAGTTCTTC. It codes for CSGDGGRSYNEQFF.

V and J are TRBV5-4 and TRBJ2-1; D possibly uses TRBD1 or TRBD2 (5 bases each). The germline V gene has CDR1 SGHNT and CDR2 YYREEE (reference sequence). The CDR3 runs to 14 residues. V lost 0 bases, J lost 4 bases, and 8 bases lay in between. In DNA form, the CDR3 reads TGTGCCAGCAGCTTGGGGGGGATTTACAATGAGCAGTTCTTC. Protein product: CASSLGGIYNEQFF.

CDR3: CASSARMRTYEQYF. The CDR3 DNA reads TGTGCCAGCAGCGCCCGGATGCGGACCTACGAGCAGTACTTC. The chain is built from TRBV21-1 and TRBJ2-7; no DNA check was done on the table's D call, TRBD2. TRBV21-1 is designated a pseudogene. The CDR3 totals 14 residues.

This sequence joins TRBV7-8 and TRBJ1-3, with D possibly TRBD1 on 5 matching bases. CDR1 and CDR2 (germline): SGHVS, FQNEAQ. This CDR3 has 16 residues. The V and J ends lost 1 base and 1 base respectively, with 11 bases between them. CDR3 nucleotides: TGTGCCAGCAGCTTAGTAGACAGTCTATCTGGAAACACCATATATTTT. Translated, it gives CASSLVDSLSGNTIYF.

The rearrangement uses TRBV5-4 and TRBJ2-2, with 8 bases matching TRBD2. Germline V gives CDR1 SGHNT, CDR2 YYREEE (reference sequence). J lost 1 base, V lost 1 base, and 0 bases had no gene match. The CDR3 is 15 amino acids. This chain's CDR3 is CASSLTSGNTGELFF. CDR3 DNA: TGTGCCAGCAGCTTGACTAGCGGGAACACCGGGGAGCTGTTTTTT.

The chain employs TRBV2 and TRBJ1-6; D unclear. Germline lookup yields CDR1 SNHLY and CDR2 FYNNEI. Trimming pared 5 bases from V and 7 bases from J, leaving 6 bases between. This CDR3 is built from 12 residues. The CDR3 sequence: CASSNNNSPLHF. In DNA form, the CDR3 reads TGTGCCAGCAGTAATAACAATTCACCCCTCCACTTT.

This chain's CDR3 is CASSAAQGAGTEAFF. CDR3 coding DNA: TGTGCCAGCAGCGCAGCACAGGGGGCGGGCACTGAAGCTTTCTTT. The chain carries TRBV11-3 and TRBJ1-1, with 9 bases aligning to TRBD1. Germline V gene data show CDR1 as SGHNT and CDR2 as YENEEA. Unmatched junction bases numbered 8, after V lost 5 bases and J lost 4 bases. The CDR3 totals 15 residues.

The rearrangement uses TRBV7-6 and TRBJ1-5; unclear D gene. The CDR3 extends over 12 amino acids. Germline V lookup: CDR1 SGHVS, CDR2 FNYEAQ. V lost 3 bases and J lost 6, with 6 bases in between. CDR3 nucleotide sequence: TGTGCCAGCAGCTTGACTGGTCAGCCCCAGCATTTT. This sequence encodes CASSLTGQPQHF.

The table lists this clone with a count of one. DNA for the CDR3: TGTGCCAGTAGTCTCTACGGGACAGGCTCTAGCACAGATACGCAGTATTTT. It codes for CASSLYGTGSSTDTQYF. The chain joins TRBV19 to TRBJ2-3; 8 positions match TRBD1. J lost 0 bases, V lost 5 bases, and 10 bases had no gene match. The CDR3 has 17 residues. Germline-derived CDR1 and CDR2 are LNHDA and SQIVND (reference sequence).

The chain combines TRBV6-5 with TRBJ1-5; D possibly corresponds to TRBD1 (6 bases). V lost 5 bases, J lost 7 bases, and 15 bases lay in between. In germline, CDR1 is MNHEY, CDR2 SVGAGI. This CDR3 contains 14 residues. CDR3 sequence: CASSNGGRGQPQHF. CDR3 DNA sequence: TGTGCCAGCAGTAACGGGGGGCGGGGGCAGCCCCAGCATTTT.

The chain joins TRBV7-2 to TRBJ2-7, with D perhaps TRBD1 or TRBD2 (6 bases each). Per the germline V gene, CDR1 is SGHTA and CDR2 is FQGNSA. V gave up 1 base and J gave up 3 bases, with 16 bases separating them. The CDR3 has 16 amino acids. The DNA for the CDR3 is TGTGCCAGCAGCTTAGTCCACGGGGGCGAGGACTACGAGCAGTACTTC. Translating it yields CASSLVHGGEDYEQYF.

V is TRBV9 and J is TRBJ1-3; D uncertain. The V end was cut by 0 bases, the J end by 6 bases, with 13 bases between. The V gene's germline CDR1 is SGDLS and CDR2 YYNGEE. The CDR3 consists of 15 residues. The CDR3 region has the DNA TGTGCCAGCAGCGTAGGGCCCCTAGTGGAAAACACCATATATTTT. Protein: CASSVGPLVENTIYF.

The chain employs TRBV6-6 and TRBJ1-2; 8 nucleotides line up with TRBD1. The CDR3 contains 14 residues. From germline, CDR1 is MNHNY and CDR2 SVGAGI (reference sequence). Trimming cost V 0 bases and J 7 bases; bases outside gene matches: 4. In DNA form, the CDR3 reads TGTGCCAGCAGTTACTCCTCAGGGGGCGGTGGCTACACCTTC. Amino acids: CASSYSSGGGGYTF.

The chain couples TRBV29-1 to TRBJ1-1; a weak D match, TRBD1 (6 bases). CDR1 is SQVTM and CDR2 is ANQGSEA in the germline V gene. The CDR3 has 12 residues. V was cut by 8 bases and J by 4 bases, with 14 bases left in between. The CDR3 DNA reads as TGCAGCAGCCGCAGGGGAGGCACTGAAGCTTTCTTT. It codes for CSSRRGGTEAFF.

This clone turned up a few times. This chain links TRBV6-4 with TRBJ1-5; unclear D gene. Germline V gene data show CDR1 as MRHNA and CDR2 as SNTAGT. With 5 bases removed from V and 0 bases from J, the gap between germline ends came to 5 bases. CDR3 length: 13 amino acids. This CDR3 reads CASSKVSNQPQHF. CDR3 nucleotides: TGTGCCAGCAGTAAGGTTAGCAATCAGCCCCAGCATTTT.

The chain uses TRBV10-3 and TRBJ2-7; 7 bases are a match to TRBD1. The CDR3 totals 15 residues. CDR1 is ENHRY, CDR2 SYGVKD, per germline. Germline trimming cut 2 bases from V and 0 bases from J; bases unmatched to any gene: 4. Here the CDR3 reads CAISEETGSSYEQYF. The CDR3 nucleotides read TGTGCCATCAGTGAGGAGACAGGGTCCTCCTACGAGCAGTACTTC.

In this sample, this clone turned up a few times. Other DNA sequences in this sample translate to the same CDR3. The rearrangement links TRBV20-1 to TRBJ1-1; D is uncertain. V lost 6 bases and J lost 1, with 6 bases in between. The CDR3 length is 11 residues. Germline-derived CDR1 and CDR2 are DFQATT and SNEGSKA (reference sequence). Here the CDR3 DNA reads TGCAGTGCCGGAGGGAACACTGAAGCTTTCTTT. Protein: CSAGGNTEAFF.

The chain has TRBV13 and TRBJ2-5; perhaps TRBD2 as D (5 bases). V lost 0 bases and J 5 bases, leaving 10 bases between the germline ends. The CDR3 loop spans 14 amino acids. Germline V gives CDR1 PRHDT, CDR2 FYEKMQ (reference sequence). As DNA, the CDR3 is TGTGCCAGCAGCTTAGGCGGGGATGGGGAGACCCAGTACTTC. This sequence encodes CASSLGGDGETQYF. The full variable domain, in which reference TRBV13 and TRBJ2-5 provide the parts outside the CDR3, is AAGVIQSPRHLIKEKRETATLKCYPIPRHDTVYWYQQGPGQDPQFLISFYEKMQSDKGSIPDRFSAQQFSDYHSELNMSSLELGDSALYFCASSLGGDGETQYFGPGTRLLVL.

The V and J genes are TRBV18 and TRBJ2-3; D might be TRBD1 (6 bases). V lost 6 bases and J lost 4, with 11 bases in between. The CDR3 has 13 residues. The germline gives CDR1 KGHSH, CDR2 LQKENI. CDR3 amino acids: CASSPGVADTQYF. The CDR3 nucleotides read TGTGCCAGCTCTCCAGGGGTGGCAGATACGCAGTATTTT. Based on the CDR3 plus reference TRBV18 and TRBJ2-3, the full variable domain is NAGVMQNPRHLVRRRGQEARLRCSPMKGHSHVYWYRQLPEEGLKFMVYLQKENIIDESGMPKERFSAEFPKEGPSILRIQQVVRGDSAAYFCASSPGVADTQYFGPGTRLTVL.

The chain employs TRBV13 and TRBJ2-1; 10 bases line up with TRBD2. Germline V lookup: CDR1 PRHDT, CDR2 FYEKMQ (reference sequence). The junction had 7 bases not matched to a gene; V was cut back by 4 bases and J by 1 base. The CDR3 contains 17 residues. CDR3 bases: TGTGCCAGCAGCTCCCGCGTAGCGGGGGGTTCCTACAATGAGCAGTTCTTC. This translates into CASSSRVAGGSYNEQFF.